This TCR beta chain was sequenced during a study of blood T cell repertoires in COVID-19 (dated by TCRdb to about 2020). The study in broad terms: Samples covering the acute and convalescent phases of COVID-19 were provided by collaborators in the United States, Italy and Spain. The samples were drawn from two sources: the first 160 participants of the ongoing ImmuneRACE study, and 1,254 subjects contributed by 6 global collaborators. The repertoires were released in a freely available public database meant as a resource for research on the immune response to SARS-CoV-2. Subjects who had been exposed to COVID-19, were actively infected with it, or had recovered from it provided the deeply sampled blood TCRbeta repertoires that made up the dataset. A de-identified subject ID, COVID-19 status, age in years and sex were almost always included in the sample metadata. Where available, HLA class I and class II types were taken from metadata supplied by the sample provider and were not determined by assay-based typing. The material from the prospective study consisted of cDNA or gDNA derived from T cells, B-cell-depleted T cells, or PBMCs. The paper's findings and limits, for the study overall: The quantity of clinical and demographic metadata differed by source and by participant and was supplied without curation.

Note on this clone: Its antigen remains unidentified. No qualities accompany the bases; no much larger clone lies one base away.

The immunoSEQ Assay, a bias-controlled multiplex PCR, was used to amplify TCRbeta CDR3 regions from genomic DNA. As for how the authors treated the data: The number of nucleated cells in each sample was estimated from the amplification of reference gene primers within the assay. To quantify the absolute abundance of each unique TCRbeta CDR3 rearrangement, sequence reads were collapsed and filtered. Productive Simpson clonality was computed per sample as the square root of Simpson's diversity index over productive rearrangements. TCRdb's version of the immuneACCESS table is confined to in-frame rearrangements and falls short of the full clone set. An unresolved V gene accounts for under half of the shortfall where checked; the remainder is of unknown origin. V and J calls and clone size are as listed in that table; D and trimming were resolved from the DNA. This sample has a few hundred thousand clones in its table, and 89% of those were observed once. The ten most abundant clones make up 0.94% of the sample.

Deletion took 5 bases off V and 6 bases off J, with a span of 11 bases between the germline ends. There are 12 amino acids in the CDR3, from cysteine to phenylalanine inclusive. Only the CDR3 portion is preserved as DNA: 36 bases, with reading frame beginning at the first base. The germline V gene (reference sequence) sets CDR1 to LNHDA and CDR2 to SQIVND. Samples from volunteer blood donors who had recovered from COVID-19 were contributed by a second Seattle source. Collaborating institutions collected whole blood in K2EDTA tubes following their own protocols. For TCRbeta analysis, collaborators shipped samples as frozen whole blood, isolated PBMCs, or DNA extracted from either of those sample types.

The chain joins TRBV19 to TRBJ2-7; a tentative D call is TRBD1 (6 bases match). This TCR came from a woman between 35 and 50 years old who had recovered from COVID-19. The sample comprised peripheral blood. The CDR3 loop reads CASSLTGFEQYF. The nucleotide sequence is given as TGTGCCAGTAGTCTCACAGGGTTCGAGCAGTACTTC.